This T cell receptor beta chain was observed in a study of blood T cells in healthy people across ages. Study-level background: Through template switching, about one barcoded beta molecule was captured per two T cells, as measured in model experiments.

A few counts support this clonotype. The use of a sample-barcoded 5' primer and a J-beta primer mix characterized a second PCR of about 7 to 12 cycles. TCRdb recomputed calls from the 5' RACE reads with MiXCR, one row per CDR3 protein. The sample comprises fewer than 1,000,000 distinct CDR3 sequences, about 42% of which are singletons, and about a fifth rests with the top ten. V gave up 8 bases and J gave up 2 bases, with 15 bases separating them. This CDR3 has 14 residues. Germline V CDR1 and CDR2: MNHNS, SASEGT. Donors were systemically healthy Caucasian individuals from Russia aged about 6 to 90 years.

The TCR sequence derives from a man in his 60s in good health. The sequenced sample was blood. J is TRBJ1-2 and V is TRBV6-1, with D uncertain. The CDR3, as DNA: TGTGCCAGCCTACTTCGTGGGGTAAACTATGGCTACACCTTC. Protein sequence: CASLLRGVNYGYTF.